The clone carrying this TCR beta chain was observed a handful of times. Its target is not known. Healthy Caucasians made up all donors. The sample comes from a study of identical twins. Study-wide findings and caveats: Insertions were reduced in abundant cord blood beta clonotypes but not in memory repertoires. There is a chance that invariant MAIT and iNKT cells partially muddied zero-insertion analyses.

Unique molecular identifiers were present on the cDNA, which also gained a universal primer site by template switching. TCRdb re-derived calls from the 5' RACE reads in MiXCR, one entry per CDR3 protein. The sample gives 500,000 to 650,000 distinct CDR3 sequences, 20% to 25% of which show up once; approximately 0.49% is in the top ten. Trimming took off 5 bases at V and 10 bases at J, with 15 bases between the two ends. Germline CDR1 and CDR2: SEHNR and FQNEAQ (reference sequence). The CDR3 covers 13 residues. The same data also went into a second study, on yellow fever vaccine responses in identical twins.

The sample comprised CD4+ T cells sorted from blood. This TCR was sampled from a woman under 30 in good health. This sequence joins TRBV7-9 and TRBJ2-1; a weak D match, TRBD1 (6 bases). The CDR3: CASSQSAGTEQFF. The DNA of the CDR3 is TGTGCCAGCAGCCAAAGCGCCGGGACAGAGCAGTTCTTC.